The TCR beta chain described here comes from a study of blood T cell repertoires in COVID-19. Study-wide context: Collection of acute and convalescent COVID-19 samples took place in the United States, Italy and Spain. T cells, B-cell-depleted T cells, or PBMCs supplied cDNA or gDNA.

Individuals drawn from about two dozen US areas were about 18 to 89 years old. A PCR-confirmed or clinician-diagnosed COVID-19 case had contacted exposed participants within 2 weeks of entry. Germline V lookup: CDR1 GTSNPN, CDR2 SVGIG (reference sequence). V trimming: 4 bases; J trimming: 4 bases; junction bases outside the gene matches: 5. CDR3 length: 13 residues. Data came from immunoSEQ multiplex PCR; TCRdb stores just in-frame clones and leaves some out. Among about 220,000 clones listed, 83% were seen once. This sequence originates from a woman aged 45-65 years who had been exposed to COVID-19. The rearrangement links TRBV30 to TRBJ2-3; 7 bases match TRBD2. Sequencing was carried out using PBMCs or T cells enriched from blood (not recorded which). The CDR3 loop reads CAWTFAGADTQYF. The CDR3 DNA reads TGTGCCTGGACCTTTGCGGGGGCAGATACGCAGTATTTT.